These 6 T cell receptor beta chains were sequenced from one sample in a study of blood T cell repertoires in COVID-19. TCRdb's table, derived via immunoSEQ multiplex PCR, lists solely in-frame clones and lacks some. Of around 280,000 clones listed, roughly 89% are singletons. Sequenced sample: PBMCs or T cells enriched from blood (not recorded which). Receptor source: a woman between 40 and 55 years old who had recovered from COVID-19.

The CDR3 DNA is TGTGCCATCGCCCAGAATATGAACACTGAAGCTTTCTTT. Its protein product is CAIAQNMNTEAFF. The chain has TRBV28 and TRBJ1-1; D not resolved. The length of the CDR3 is 13 residues. V lost 10 bases to trimming and J lost 0 bases, with 12 bases between them. Germline V gene sequence: CDR1 MDHEN, CDR2 SYDVKM.

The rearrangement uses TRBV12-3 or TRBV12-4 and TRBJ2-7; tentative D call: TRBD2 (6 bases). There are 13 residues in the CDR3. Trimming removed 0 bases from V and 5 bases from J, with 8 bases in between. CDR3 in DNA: TGTGCCAGCAGTTTAGCGGGAGGTCACGAGCAGTACTTC. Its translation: CASSLAGGHEQYF.

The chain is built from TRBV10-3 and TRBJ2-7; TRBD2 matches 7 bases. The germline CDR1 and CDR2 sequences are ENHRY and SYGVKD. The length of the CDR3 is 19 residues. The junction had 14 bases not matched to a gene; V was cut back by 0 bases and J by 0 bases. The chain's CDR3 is CAISESMGSGGSSSYEQYF. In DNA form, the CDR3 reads TGTGCCATCAGTGAGTCGATGGGTTCGGGCGGGAGCTCCTCCTACGAGCAGTACTTC.

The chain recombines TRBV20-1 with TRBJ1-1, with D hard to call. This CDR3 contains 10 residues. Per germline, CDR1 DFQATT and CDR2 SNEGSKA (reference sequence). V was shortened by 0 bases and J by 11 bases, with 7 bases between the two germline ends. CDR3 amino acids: CSARDRRAFF. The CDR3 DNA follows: TGCAGTGCTAGAGATAGGCGGGCTTTCTTT.

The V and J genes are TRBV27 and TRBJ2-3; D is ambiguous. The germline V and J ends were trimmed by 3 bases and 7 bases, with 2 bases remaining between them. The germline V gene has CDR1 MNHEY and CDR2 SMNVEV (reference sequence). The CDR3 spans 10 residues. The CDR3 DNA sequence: TGTGCCAGCAGTTTTAATACGCAGTATTTT. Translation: CASSFNTQYF.

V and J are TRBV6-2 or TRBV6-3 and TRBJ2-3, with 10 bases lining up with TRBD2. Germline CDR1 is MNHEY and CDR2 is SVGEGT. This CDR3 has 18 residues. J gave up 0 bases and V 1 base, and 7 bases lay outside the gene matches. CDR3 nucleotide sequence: TGTGCCAGCAGTTACTGGACTAGCGGAGGCGGTAGCACAGATACGCAGTATTTT. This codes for CASSYWTSGGGSTDTQYF.